This TCR beta chain was identified during a study of OX40 agonist ivuxolimab in advanced cancers. In the study overall: Ivuxolimab, which targeted the costimulatory receptor OX40 (CD134), was an agonistic, fully human IgG2 monoclonal antibody. Of the 50 to 55 patients in dose escalation, 19 had hepatocellular carcinoma, some 15 had melanoma, 9 had renal cell carcinoma and 9 had head and neck cancer. The paper reports the monotherapy dose-escalation portion (N of about 52 patients) of the phase I ivuxolimab trial. Intravenous ivuxolimab was administered to patients every 2 weeks at six dose levels: 0.01, 0.1, 0.3, 1.5, 3 and 10 mg/kg. The dose-escalation cohort was around 84% male with a mean age of about 65 years, ranging from roughly 20 to 85. The purpose of peripheral TCRbeta sequencing was to test whether ivuxolimab changed TCR sequence diversity and led to clonal T-cell expansion. Partial responses occurred in three dose-escalation patients: two with cutaneous melanoma and one with hepatocellular carcinoma. Prior anti-PD-1, anti-PD-L1 or anti-CTLA-4 therapy was permitted, and checkpoint inhibitors had been received by around 40% of dose-escalation patients.

For sequencing of the TCRbeta CDR3 region, genomic DNA was extracted from the sorted cells. TCRbeta CDR3 regions were sequenced using the immunoSEQ Assay. TCRdb mirrors the immuneACCESS table, restricted to in-frame sequences. Some clones are absent from its copies; in checked studies, under half trace to an unresolved V gene, and the reason for the others is unknown. This sample gives some 43,000 clones in total; roughly 94% of them show up just once. The ten largest account for more than 9.5% of the sample. The trial excluded patients who had a history of autoimmune disease or were on systemic immunosuppression. Peripheral blood for TCR sequencing was collected from all dose cohorts at baseline, on cycle 4 day 1, and on cycle 7 day 1. Samples were obtained from an open-label, multicenter, first-in-human phase I dose-escalation trial of ivuxolimab. Adults with locally advanced or metastatic melanoma, renal cell carcinoma, hepatocellular carcinoma or head and neck squamous cell carcinoma were enrolled in the trial. CD4+ and CD8+ T cells were sorted separately from peripheral blood before TCR sequencing.

Results and caveats for the whole study, not just this receptor: At doses of 0.1 to 3.0 mg/kg, clonal expansion of both CD4+ and CD8+ blood T cells was observed from baseline to week 6. Low levels of normalized T-cell clonal expansion were also shown by some nonresponding patients. After ivuxolimab, expanded clones were on average more numerous among CD8+ T cells than among CD4+ T cells. The antigen specificity of the peripheral T cells that underwent clonal expansion was not determined. In the 0.1-3.0 mg/kg groups, partial responders were among the patients with the lowest normalized peripheral clonal expansion, particularly in CD8+ T cells.

Concerning this clone itself: Its antigen remains unidentified. Base qualities are not recorded, but no much larger clone differs from it by a single base.

This TCR came from an adult with an advanced solid tumor such as melanoma, head and neck, liver or kidney cancer. The sample in question was CD4+ or CD8+ T cells sorted from blood, obtained in a trial of the OX40 agonist ivuxolimab.

CDR3 region: CASSPGQGYEQYF. The sequenced DNA: TGTGCCAGCAGCCCCGGACAGGGCTACGAGCAGTACTTC. The chain joins TRBV13 to TRBJ2-7, and TRBD1 aligns with 8 junction nucleotides. Trimming accounts for 5 bases at V and 3 bases at J, while the number of junction bases matched to no gene is 3. The CDR3 runs 13 amino acids, cysteine and phenylalanine included. Left in the record is the CDR3 DNA by itself, 39 bases read in frame from the first base. CDR1 is given as PRHDT and CDR2 as FYEKMQ, both from the germline V gene (reference sequence).